The next 7 T cell receptor beta chains were all read from a single sample in a study of blood T cell repertoires in COVID-19. Generated by immunoSEQ multiplex PCR, the TCRdb table keeps only in-frame clones and is missing some. The sample contains around 63,000 clones, around 80% of which appear only once. The sample taken for sequencing was peripheral blood. The receptors come from a man between 60 and 75 years old with acute or convalescent COVID-19.

The chain carries TRBV7-3 and TRBJ2-7; a weak D match, TRBD1 (6 bases). Germline-derived CDR1 and CDR2 are SGHTA and FQGTGA. This CDR3 comprises 15 residues. The V gene lost 5 bases and the J gene lost 2 bases, with 16 bases spanning the gap. The CDR3 loop reads CASSVINRVPYEQYF. In DNA, the CDR3 is TGTGCCAGCAGCGTCATAAACAGGGTGCCCTACGAGCAGTACTTC.

The chain carries TRBV7-9 and TRBJ1-1, with D unresolved. V lost 0 bases, J lost 0 bases, and 8 bases lay in between. The CDR3 loop spans 15 amino acids. Germline CDR1 and CDR2: SEHNR and FQNEAQ (reference sequence). The chain's CDR3 is CASSLAGSVNTEAFF. CDR3 DNA: TGTGCCAGCAGCTTAGCAGGGAGTGTGAACACTGAAGCTTTCTTT. Looking up the rest from reference TRBV7-9 and TRBJ1-1 gives the full variable domain: DTGVSQNPRHKITKRGQNVTFRCDPISEHNRLYWYRQTLGQGPEFLTYFQNEAQLEKSRLLSDRFSAERPKGSFSTLEIQRTEQGDSAMYLCASSLAGSVNTEAFFGQGTRLTVV.

This chain connects TRBV5-1 to TRBJ2-5, with D perhaps TRBD2 (6 bases). V lost 0 bases to trimming and J lost 1 base, with 10 bases between them. Germline CDR1 SGHRS, CDR2 YFSETQ. The CDR3 consists of 15 residues. CDR3 protein: CASSLEAGLQETQYF. The CDR3 region has the DNA TGCGCCAGCAGCTTGGAGGCGGGACTCCAAGAGACCCAGTACTTC.

The chain joins TRBV5-1 to TRBJ2-5; TRBD2 is a possible D gene (6 bases). V lost 4 bases and J lost 6, with 16 bases in between. This CDR3 spans 14 amino acids. The germline V gene encodes CDR1 SGHRS and CDR2 YFSETQ. The CDR3 bases are TGCGCCAGCAGCCCTACTAGCTTAATAAAGACCCAGTACTTC. It encodes CASSPTSLIKTQYF.

This clone was picked up a small number of times. This chain joins TRBV2 and TRBJ1-1; D unclear. V was cut by 7 bases and J by 2 bases, with 17 bases left in between. CDR3 length: 15 amino acids. Germline values: CDR1 SNHLY, CDR2 FYNNEI. The DNA of the CDR3 is TGTGCCAGCAACAGATTCCGGATGTCAAACACTGAAGCTTTCTTT. It is translated as CASNRFRMSNTEAFF.

This chain joins TRBV5-8 and TRBJ2-7; D unclear. V lost 1 base, J lost 0 bases, and 8 bases lay in between. Germline-derived CDR1 and CDR2 are SGHTS and YDEGEE. This CDR3 spans 14 amino acids. CDR3: CASSLWPRSYEQYF. The CDR3 bases are TGTGCCAGCAGCTTGTGGCCACGCTCCTACGAGCAGTACTTC.

The chain combines TRBV11-3 with TRBJ2-2, with D perhaps matching TRBD2 (6 bases). The V and J ends lost 3 bases and 3 bases respectively, with 8 bases between them. The CDR3 has 14 residues. From germline, CDR1 is SGHNT and CDR2 YENEEA. The CDR3 sequence is CASSFSGDTGELFF. Here the CDR3 DNA reads TGTGCCAGCAGCTTCTCGGGGGACACCGGGGAGCTGTTTTTT.